This TCR beta chain comes out of a study of T cells in localized non-small cell lung cancer. CDR1 and CDR2 from the germline V gene are SGHNT and YENEEA. V was cut by 5 bases and J by 6 bases, with 17 bases left in between. This CDR3 is 15 amino acids long. Study-level results: Heterogeneity stays possible, as sequencing covered only one tumor region.

Of note for this clone: What it binds is unknown.

Produced via immunoSEQ multiplex PCR; TCRdb's table is partial and in-frame only. The table includes around 1,100 clones, roughly a third detected once. This clonotype was obtained from a man aged 35 to 69 with stage III lung adenocarcinoma. The input for sequencing was normal lung tissue next to the tumor, taken before any cancer treatment. J is TRBJ2-4 and V is TRBV11-3, with a weak D call TRBD2 (7 bases). The DNA of the CDR3 is TGTGCCAGCAGCACTCAAGGGGGGGCTCGAAACATTCAGTACTTC. Protein: CASSTQGGARNIQYF.